Following are 11 T cell receptor beta chains from one sample sequenced in a study of Ad26.COV2.S vaccination and SARS-CoV-2 variants. Data came from immunoSEQ multiplex PCR; TCRdb stores just in-frame clones and leaves some out. The data hold approximately 420,000 clones, with 70% to 90% observed a single time. The treatment here: roughly 20 received Ad26.COV2.S at low or high dose, single or two shots; about 5 received placebo; per-sample allocation not given. Day 63 after the first injection of vaccine or placebo was the sampling time. This specimen consisted of peripheral blood, obtained in a trial of Ad26.COV2.S vaccine versus placebo. Receptors originate from a person aged 18 to 65 who received the Ad26.COV2.S COVID-19 vaccine or a placebo.

CDR3: CASSWTGLNTEAFF. The CDR3 coding sequence is TGTGCCAGCAGTTGGACAGGGCTGAACACTGAAGCTTTCTTT. The chain carries TRBV6-5 and TRBJ1-1; the match to TRBD1 covers 8 bases. Germline V gives CDR1 MNHEY, CDR2 SVGAGI. This CDR3 has 14 residues. Losses at the gene ends were 4 bases for V and 0 bases for J; bases not matched to a gene: 1.

This clone was observed a handful of times. CDR3 loop: CASSLAMGLAVEQYF. In DNA, the CDR3 is TGTGCCAGCAGCTTAGCGATGGGACTAGCAGTCGAGCAGTACTTC. The chain carries TRBV7-9 and TRBJ2-7; 9 bases map to TRBD2. CDR1 and CDR2 (germline): SEHNR, FQNEAQ (reference sequence). The CDR3 covers 15 residues. Trimming at V came to 0 bases and at J to 6 bases, leaving 6 bases not matched to a gene. The whole variable domain, filled in from reference TRBV7-9 and TRBJ2-7, reads DTGVSQNPRHKITKRGQNVTFRCDPISEHNRLYWYRQTLGQGPEFLTYFQNEAQLEKSRLLSDRFSAERPKGSFSTLEIQRTEQGDSAMYLCASSLAMGLAVEQYFGPGTRLTVT.

V and J are TRBV19 and TRBJ1-3; 10 nucleotides line up with TRBD1. The CDR3 is 18 residues long. V gave up 5 bases and J gave up 0 bases; unmatched junction bases: 10. CDR1 is LNHDA, CDR2 SQIVND, per germline (reference sequence). CDR3 sequence: CASSRGQGLTSSGNTIYF. DNA for the CDR3: TGTGCCAGTAGTCGGGGACAGGGGCTTACGAGCTCTGGAAACACCATATATTTT.

This clone was counted only a few times. The CDR3 loop reads CASSLTGDNYGYTF. The CDR3 coding sequence is TGTGCCAGCAGCTTGACAGGGGACAACTATGGCTACACCTTC. The rearrangement uses TRBV5-4 and TRBJ1-2; 7 bases map to TRBD1. CDR3 length: 14 residues. Trimming cost V 1 base and J 2 bases; bases outside gene matches: 2. The germline V gene encodes CDR1 SGHNT and CDR2 YYREEE (reference sequence). Full variable domain (remainder filled in from reference TRBV5-4 and TRBJ1-2): ETGVTQSPTHLIKTRGQQVTLRCSSQSGHNTVSWYQQALGQGPQFIFQYYREEENGRGNFPPRFSGLQFPNYSSELNVNALELDDSALYLCASSLTGDNYGYTFGSGTRLTVV.

This chain links TRBV4-2 with TRBJ2-1; the D gene is possibly TRBD2 (7 bases). Deletions cut 0 bases from V and 7 bases from J, with 10 bases between. The germline CDR1 and CDR2 sequences are LGHNA and YNFKEQ. This CDR3 is 14 amino acids long. The DNA of the CDR3 is TGTGCCAGCAGCCAAGAGAGGGGGGGTAATGAGCAGTTCTTC. It specifies CASSQERGGNEQFF.

The chain uses TRBV6-5 and TRBJ1-1, with D possibly being TRBD1 (5 bases). The CDR3 is made up of 12 amino acids. Trimming left V 6 bases short and J 8 bases short, with 13 bases between. Germline CDR1 and CDR2: MNHEY and SVGAGI. This CDR3 is CASSPGWTEAFF. The CDR3 DNA sequence: TGTGCCAGCAGCCCAGGGTGGACCGAAGCTTTCTTT.

The chain carries TRBV2 and TRBJ2-7; D gene unclear. The length of the CDR3 is 11 residues. Looked up from germline, CDR1 is SNHLY and CDR2 is FYNNEI. V was clipped by 8 bases and J by 7 bases, with 12 bases between them. CDR3 in amino acids: CASSNLGEQYF. CDR3 DNA sequence: TGTGCCAGCTCTAACCTGGGGGAGCAGTACTTC.

The chain employs TRBV19 and TRBJ1-2; D not resolved. This CDR3 has 13 residues. V lost 6 bases, J lost 7 bases, and 15 bases lay in between. Germline CDR1 reads LNHDA; CDR2 reads SQIVND (reference sequence). This CDR3 reads CASRMGQLAGYTF. DNA of the CDR3: TGTGCCAGTAGGATGGGCCAGCTGGCTGGCTACACCTTC. Full variable domain (rest looked up from reference TRBV19 and TRBJ1-2): DGGITQSPKYLFRKEGQNVTLSCEQNLNHDAMYWYRQDPGQGLRLIYYSQIVNDFQKGDIAEGYSVSREKKESFPLTVTSAQKNPTAFYLCASRMGQLAGYTFGSGTRLTVV.

J is TRBJ1-2 and V is TRBV6-5; D unresolved. Trimming shortened V by 5 bases and J by 5 bases, and 9 bases separated the two germline ends. Germline CDR1 reads MNHEY; CDR2 reads SVGAGI. The CDR3 is 12 residues long. The CDR3 sequence is CASSNQNYGYTF. CDR3 DNA: TGTGCCAGCAGTAACCAGAATTATGGCTACACCTTC.

The V call is TRBV7-2, the J call TRBJ1-3; a weak D match, TRBD1 (6 bases). V lost 1 base, J lost 4 bases, and 14 bases lay in between. The germline gives CDR1 SGHTA, CDR2 FQGNSA. The CDR3 is made up of 16 amino acids. The CDR3 loop reads CASSLGVSGAGNTIYF. The DNA of the CDR3 is TGTGCCAGCAGCTTAGGAGTCTCAGGGGCCGGAAACACCATATATTTT.

The V and J genes are TRBV10-1 and TRBJ2-1; 7 nucleotides match TRBD1. Germline V gives CDR1 WNHNN, CDR2 SYGVQD (reference sequence). J was trimmed by 9 bases and V by 3 bases; bases with no gene match: 8. The CDR3 runs to 14 residues. CDR3 DNA sequence: TGCGCCAGCAGTGACTCCAGGACAGGAGGTGAGCAGTTCTTC. Protein: CASSDSRTGGEQFF.